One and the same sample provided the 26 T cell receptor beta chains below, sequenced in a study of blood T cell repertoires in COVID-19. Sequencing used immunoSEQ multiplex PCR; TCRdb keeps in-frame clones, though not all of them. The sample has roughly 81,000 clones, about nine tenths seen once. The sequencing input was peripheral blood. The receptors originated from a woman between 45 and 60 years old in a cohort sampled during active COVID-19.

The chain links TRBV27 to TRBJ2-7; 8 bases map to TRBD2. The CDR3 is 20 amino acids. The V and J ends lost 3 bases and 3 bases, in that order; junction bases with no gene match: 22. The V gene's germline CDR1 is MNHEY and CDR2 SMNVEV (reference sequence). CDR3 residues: CASSFPRGGEGVILFYEQYF. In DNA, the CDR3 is TGTGCCAGCAGTTTCCCCCGGGGGGGGGAGGGGGTAATTTTGTTCTACGAGCAGTACTTC.

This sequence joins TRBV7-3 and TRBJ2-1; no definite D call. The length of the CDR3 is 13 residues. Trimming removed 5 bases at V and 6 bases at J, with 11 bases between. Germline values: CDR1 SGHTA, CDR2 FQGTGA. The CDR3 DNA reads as TGTGCCAGCAGCCCTCTTCGGGTCAATGAGCAGTTCTTC. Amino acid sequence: CASSPLRVNEQFF. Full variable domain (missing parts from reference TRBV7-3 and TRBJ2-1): GAGVSQTPSNKVTEKGKYVELRCDPISGHTALYWYRQSLGQGPEFLIYFQGTGAADDSGLPNDRFFAVRPEGSVSTLKIQRTERGDSAVYLCASSPLRVNEQFFGPGTRLTVL.

The CDR3 loop reads CASRRLGSNEQYF. CDR3 nucleotides: TGTGCCAGCAGACGCCTAGGTAGCAACGAGCAGTACTTC. V gene TRBV27 combines with J gene TRBJ2-7; D not certain. With 6 bases removed from V and 5 bases from J, the gap between germline ends came to 14 bases. CDR1 MNHEY and CDR2 SMNVEV come from the germline V gene (reference sequence). CDR3 length: 13 residues.

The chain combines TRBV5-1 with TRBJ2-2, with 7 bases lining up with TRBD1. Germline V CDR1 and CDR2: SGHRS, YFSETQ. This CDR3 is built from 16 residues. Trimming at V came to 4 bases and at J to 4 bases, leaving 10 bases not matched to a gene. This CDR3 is CASSKQSGTATGELFF. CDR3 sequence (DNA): TGCGCCAGCAGCAAACAGTCCGGGACAGCCACCGGGGAGCTGTTTTTT.

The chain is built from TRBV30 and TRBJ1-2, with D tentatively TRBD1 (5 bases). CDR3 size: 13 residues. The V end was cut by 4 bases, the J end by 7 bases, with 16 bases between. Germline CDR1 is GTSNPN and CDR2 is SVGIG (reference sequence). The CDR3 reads CAWTSPGRGGYTF. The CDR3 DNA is TGTGCCTGGACCTCTCCAGGGCGGGGTGGCTACACCTTC.

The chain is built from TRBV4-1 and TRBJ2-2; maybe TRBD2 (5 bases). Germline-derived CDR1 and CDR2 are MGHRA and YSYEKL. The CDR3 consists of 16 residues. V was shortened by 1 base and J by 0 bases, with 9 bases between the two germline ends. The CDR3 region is CASSQVRESNTGELFF. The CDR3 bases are TGCGCCAGCAGCCAAGTCCGGGAATCGAACACCGGGGAGCTGTTTTTT.

CDR3 loop: CASSLVEAKNIQYF. The CDR3 DNA reads as TGTGCCAGCAGCTTAGTGGAGGCCAAAAACATTCAGTACTTC. V usage is TRBV7-9 and J usage is TRBJ2-4; D is unclear. The CDR3 contains 14 residues. Trimming shortened V by 1 base and J by 1 base, and 5 bases separated the two germline ends. Germline lookup yields CDR1 SEHNR and CDR2 FQNEAQ (reference sequence).

Written as DNA, the CDR3 is TGTGCCAGCAGCAAATGGGAGGTCGGTGTCTCCCGAGCTTCACCCCTCCACTTT. Translated, it gives CASSKWEVGVSRASPLHF. The J gene is TRBJ1-6, the V gene TRBV21-1. TRBV21-1 is described as a pseudogene. The CDR3 spans 18 residues.

The CDR3 nucleotides are TGTGCCAGCAGCTTAGTTGCAGGGTCTAGGAACTATGGCTACACCTTC. Protein sequence: CASSLVAGSRNYGYTF. This chain connects TRBV11-2 to TRBJ1-2; D is possibly TRBD1 (5 bases). The CDR3 consists of 16 residues. Trimming pared 1 base from V and 2 bases from J, leaving 14 bases between. Germline lookup yields CDR1 SGHAT and CDR2 FQNNGV.

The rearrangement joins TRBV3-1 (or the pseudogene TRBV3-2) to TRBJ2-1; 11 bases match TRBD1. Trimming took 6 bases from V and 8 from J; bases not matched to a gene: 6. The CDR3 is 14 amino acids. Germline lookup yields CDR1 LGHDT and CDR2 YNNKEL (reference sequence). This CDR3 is CASRPAGQGDEQFF. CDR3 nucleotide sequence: TGTGCCAGCAGACCAGCGGGACAGGGGGATGAGCAGTTCTTC.

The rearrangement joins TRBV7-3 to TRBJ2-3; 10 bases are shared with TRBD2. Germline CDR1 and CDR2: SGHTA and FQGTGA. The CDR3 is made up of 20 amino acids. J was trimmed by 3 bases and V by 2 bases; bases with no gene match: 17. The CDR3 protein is CASSLQGHPYPSGSTDTQYF. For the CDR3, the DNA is TGTGCCAGCAGCTTACAGGGACACCCCTACCCTAGCGGGAGTACAGATACGCAGTATTTT.

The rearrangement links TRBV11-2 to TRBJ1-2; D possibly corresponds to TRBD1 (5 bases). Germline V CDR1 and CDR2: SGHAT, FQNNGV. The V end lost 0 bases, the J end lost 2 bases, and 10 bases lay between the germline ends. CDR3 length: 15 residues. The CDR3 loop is CASSLEGAPNYGYTF. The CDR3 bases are TGTGCCAGCAGCTTAGAAGGGGCCCCGAACTATGGCTACACCTTC. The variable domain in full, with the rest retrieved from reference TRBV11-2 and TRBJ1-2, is EAGVAQSPRYKIIEKRQSVAFWCNPISGHATLYWYQQILGQGPKLLIQFQNNGVVDDSQLPKDRFSAERLKGVDSTLKIQPAKLEDSAVYLCASSLEGAPNYGYTFGSGTRLTVV.

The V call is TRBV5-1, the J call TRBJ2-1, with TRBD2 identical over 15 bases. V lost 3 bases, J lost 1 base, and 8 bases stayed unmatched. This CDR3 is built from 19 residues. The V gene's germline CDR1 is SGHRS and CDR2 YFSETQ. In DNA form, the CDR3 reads TGCGCCAGCAGCTCGGGACTAGCGGGAGGCCCCTTATCCTACAATGAGCAGTTCTTC. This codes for CASSSGLAGGPLSYNEQFF. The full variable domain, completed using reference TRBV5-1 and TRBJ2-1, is KAGVTQTPRYLIKTRGQQVTLSCSPISGHRSVSWYQQTPGQGLQFLFEYFSETQRNKGNFPGRFSGRQFSNSRSEMNVSTLELGDSALYLCASSSGLAGGPLSYNEQFFGPGTRLTVL.

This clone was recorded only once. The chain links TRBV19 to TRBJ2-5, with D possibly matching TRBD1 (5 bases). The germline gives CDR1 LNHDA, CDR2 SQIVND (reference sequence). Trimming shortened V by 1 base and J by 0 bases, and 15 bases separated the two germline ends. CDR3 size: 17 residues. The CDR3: CASSIGGVGHYQETQYF. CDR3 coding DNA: TGTGCCAGTAGTATAGGGGGCGTAGGACATTACCAAGAGACCCAGTACTTC.

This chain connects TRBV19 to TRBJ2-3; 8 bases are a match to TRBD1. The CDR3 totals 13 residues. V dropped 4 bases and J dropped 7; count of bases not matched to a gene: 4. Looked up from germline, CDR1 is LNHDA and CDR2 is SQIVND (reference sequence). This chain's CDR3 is CASSTGQGYTQYF. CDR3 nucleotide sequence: TGTGCCAGTAGTACAGGACAGGGATATACGCAGTATTTT. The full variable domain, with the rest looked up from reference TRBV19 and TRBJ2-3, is DGGITQSPKYLFRKEGQNVTLSCEQNLNHDAMYWYRQDPGQGLRLIYYSQIVNDFQKGDIAEGYSVSREKKESFPLTVTSAQKNPTAFYLCASSTGQGYTQYFGPGTRLTVL.

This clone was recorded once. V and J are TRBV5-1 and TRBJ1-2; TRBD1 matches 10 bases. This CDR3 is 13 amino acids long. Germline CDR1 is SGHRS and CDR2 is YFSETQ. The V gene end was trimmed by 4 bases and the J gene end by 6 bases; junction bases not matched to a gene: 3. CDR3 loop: CASSEDRGDGYTF. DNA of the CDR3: TGCGCCAGCAGCGAGGACAGGGGGGATGGCTACACCTTC.

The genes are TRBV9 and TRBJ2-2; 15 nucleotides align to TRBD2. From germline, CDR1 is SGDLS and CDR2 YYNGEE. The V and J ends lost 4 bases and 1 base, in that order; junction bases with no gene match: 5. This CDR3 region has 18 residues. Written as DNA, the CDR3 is TGTGCCAGCAGCTCGGGACTAGCGGGGGGCGGGAACACCGGGGAGCTGTTTTTT. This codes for CASSSGLAGGGNTGELFF.

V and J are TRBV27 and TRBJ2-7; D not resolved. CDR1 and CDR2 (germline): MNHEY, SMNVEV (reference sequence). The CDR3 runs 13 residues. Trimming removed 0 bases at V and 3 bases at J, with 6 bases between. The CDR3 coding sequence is TGTGCCAGCAGTTTATCCGTATACTACGAGCAGTACTTC. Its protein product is CASSLSVYYEQYF.

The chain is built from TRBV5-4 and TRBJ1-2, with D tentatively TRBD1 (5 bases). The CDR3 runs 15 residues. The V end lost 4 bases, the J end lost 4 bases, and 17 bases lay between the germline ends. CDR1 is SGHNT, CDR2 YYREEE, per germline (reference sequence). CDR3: CASSRADTQLYGYTF. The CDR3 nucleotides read TGTGCCAGCAGCAGGGCGGACACTCAGCTCTATGGCTACACCTTC.

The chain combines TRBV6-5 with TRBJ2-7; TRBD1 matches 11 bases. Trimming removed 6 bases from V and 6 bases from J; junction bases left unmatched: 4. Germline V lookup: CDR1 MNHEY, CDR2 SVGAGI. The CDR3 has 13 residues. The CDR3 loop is CASRGQGASEQYF. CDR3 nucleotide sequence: TGTGCCAGCAGAGGACAGGGGGCAAGCGAGCAGTACTTC.

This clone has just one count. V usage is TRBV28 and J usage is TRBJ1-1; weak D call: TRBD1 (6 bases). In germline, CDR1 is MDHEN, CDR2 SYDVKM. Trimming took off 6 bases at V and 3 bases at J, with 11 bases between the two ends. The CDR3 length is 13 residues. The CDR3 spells CASRLNRDTEAFF. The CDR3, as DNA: TGTGCCAGCAGGTTAAACAGGGACACTGAAGCTTTCTTT.

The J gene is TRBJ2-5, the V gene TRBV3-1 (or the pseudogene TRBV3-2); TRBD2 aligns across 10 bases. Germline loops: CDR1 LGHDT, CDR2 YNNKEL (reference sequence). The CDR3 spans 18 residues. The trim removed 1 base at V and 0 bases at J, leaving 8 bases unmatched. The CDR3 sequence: CASSQGVVAGGNQETQYF. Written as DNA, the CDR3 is TGTGCCAGCAGCCAAGGGGTAGTAGCGGGGGGAAACCAAGAGACCCAGTACTTC.

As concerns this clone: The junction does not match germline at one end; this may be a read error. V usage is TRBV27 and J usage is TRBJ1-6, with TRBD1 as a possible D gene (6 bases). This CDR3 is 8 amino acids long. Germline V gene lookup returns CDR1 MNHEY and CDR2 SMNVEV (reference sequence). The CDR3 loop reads CASTTGTF. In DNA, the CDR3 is TGTGCCAGCACCACAGGGACGTTT.

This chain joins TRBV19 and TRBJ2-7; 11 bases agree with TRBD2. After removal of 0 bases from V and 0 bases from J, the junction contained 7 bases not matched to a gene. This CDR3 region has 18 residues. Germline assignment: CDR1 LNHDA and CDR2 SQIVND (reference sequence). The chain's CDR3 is CASSIDRTSGRFSYEQYF. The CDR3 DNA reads TGTGCCAGTAGTATAGATCGGACTAGCGGGCGTTTCTCCTACGAGCAGTACTTC.

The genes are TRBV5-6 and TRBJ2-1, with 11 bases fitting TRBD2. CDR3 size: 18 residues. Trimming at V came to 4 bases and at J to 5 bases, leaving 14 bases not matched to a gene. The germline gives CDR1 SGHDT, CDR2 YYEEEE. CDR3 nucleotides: TGTGCCAGCAGCCATTCTAGCGGGAGGACTGTCATCCACAATGAGCAGTTCTTC. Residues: CASSHSSGRTVIHNEQFF.

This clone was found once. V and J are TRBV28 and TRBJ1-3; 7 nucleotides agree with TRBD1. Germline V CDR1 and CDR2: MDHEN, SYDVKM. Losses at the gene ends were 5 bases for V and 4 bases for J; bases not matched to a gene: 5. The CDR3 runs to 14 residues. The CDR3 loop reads CASSPTGSGNTIYF. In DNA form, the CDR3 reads TGTGCCAGCAGTCCGACAGGGTCCGGAAACACCATATATTTT.